One sample yielded the 8 T cell receptor beta chains listed below, sequenced in a study of tumor T cells in aggressive B-cell lymphoma. The assay was immunoSEQ multiplex PCR, and TCRdb's table has in-frame clones only and misses some. The sample has about 10,000 clones; 70% to 90% are singletons. The sequenced material came from tumor tissue. The source of these receptors is an adult with diffuse large B cell lymphoma.

This clone was seen only once. The rearrangement uses TRBV29-1 and TRBJ1-5, with TRBD1 matching over 7 bases. Trimming at V came to 6 bases and at J to 0 bases, leaving 5 bases not matched to a gene. This CDR3 contains 14 residues. From germline, CDR1 is SQVTM and CDR2 ANQGSEA. DNA for the CDR3: TGCAGCGTAACGACAGGGAATAGCAATCAGCCCCAGCATTTT. Amino acid sequence: CSVTTGNSNQPQHF.

The chain couples TRBV27 to TRBJ2-1; TRBD1 aligns across 7 bases. This CDR3 is built from 17 residues. Per the germline V gene, CDR1 is MNHEY and CDR2 is SMNVEV (reference sequence). The trim removed 3 bases at V and 2 bases at J, leaving 10 bases unmatched. The CDR3 sequence: CASSFTVRGTAYNEQFF. DNA of the CDR3: TGTGCCAGCAGTTTTACAGTGAGGGGGACAGCCTACAATGAGCAGTTCTTC.

This clone was detected only once. The chain carries TRBV19 and TRBJ2-1; 9 bases are a match to TRBD1. Germline assignment: CDR1 LNHDA and CDR2 SQIVND (reference sequence). The CDR3 sequence is 16 residues long. J was trimmed by 6 bases and V by 2 bases; bases with no gene match: 8. CDR3 sequence reads: CASSIFPGQGVNEQFF. CDR3 bases: TGTGCCAGTAGTATATTTCCGGGACAGGGAGTCAATGAGCAGTTCTTC.

The genes are TRBV4-1 and TRBJ2-5, with 7 bases aligning to TRBD1. The CDR3 is made up of 15 amino acids. V lost 3 bases and J lost 3; bases outside the gene matches: 7. The germline gives CDR1 MGHRA, CDR2 YSYEKL. Here the CDR3 DNA reads TGCGCCAGCAGCCAGGAGAGGGGGCGCAAAGAGACCCAGTACTTC. It translates to CASSQERGRKETQYF.

This chain uses TRBV5-1 with TRBJ2-1; D might be TRBD1 (5 bases). The V end was cut by 3 bases, the J end by 10 bases, with 14 bases between. CDR1 and CDR2 from the germline V gene are SGHRS and YFSETQ. The CDR3 sequence is 13 residues long. DNA for the CDR3: TGCGCCAGCAGCTCGGACGCAAGGGGCGAGCAGTTCTTC. Translating gives CASSSDARGEQFF.

The genes are TRBV7-9 and TRBJ2-5; tentatively, D is TRBD2 (5 bases). V lost 5 bases and J lost 4, with 11 bases in between. From germline, CDR1 is SEHNR and CDR2 FQNEAQ (reference sequence). This CDR3 has 13 residues. The chain's CDR3 is CASSLGLGETQYF. CDR3 coding DNA: TGTGCCAGCAGCCTAGGACTCGGAGAGACCCAGTACTTC.

This rearrangement joins TRBV30 to TRBJ2-1; tentative D call: TRBD1 (6 bases). There are 15 residues in the CDR3. Deletions cut 4 bases from V and 4 bases from J, with 17 bases between. Germline CDR1 is GTSNPN and CDR2 is SVGIG (reference sequence). The CDR3 sequence: CAWTLPRGWYNEQFF. In nucleotides, the CDR3 is TGTGCCTGGACTCTGCCCAGGGGTTGGTACAATGAGCAGTTCTTC. Full variable domain (missing parts from reference TRBV30 and TRBJ2-1): SQTIHQWPATLVQPVGSPLSLECTVEGTSNPNLYWYRQAAGRGLQLLFYSVGIGQISSEVPQNLSASRPQDRQFILSSKKLLLSDSGFYLCAWTLPRGWYNEQFFGPGTRLTVL.

V is TRBV5-1 and J is TRBJ2-7, with TRBD2 identical over 9 bases. This CDR3 is built from 16 residues. Looked up from germline, CDR1 is SGHRS and CDR2 is YFSETQ. V shed 0 bases, J shed 1 base, and the junction held 5 bases outside the gene matches. The chain's CDR3 is CASSLGGSGGSYEQYF. For the CDR3, the DNA is TGCGCCAGCAGCTTGGGTGGTAGCGGGGGATCCTACGAGCAGTACTTC.